This T cell receptor beta chain came from a study of blood T cell repertoires in COVID-19. On the study more broadly: The study drew acute and convalescent COVID-19 samples from the United States, Italy and Spain. T cells, B-cell-depleted T cells, or PBMCs supplied cDNA or gDNA.

Living in about two dozen US areas, the participants were between roughly 18 and 90 years of age. The CDR3 has 17 amino acids. Germline loops: CDR1 MDHEN, CDR2 SYDVKM. V shed 4 bases, J shed 8 bases, and the junction held 14 bases outside the gene matches. In the authors' methods: From reference gene primer amplification, estimates of nucleated cell counts were derived. Sequencing used immunoSEQ multiplex PCR; TCRdb keeps in-frame clones, though not all of them. V, J and clone size reflect that table, while D and trimming were determined from the DNA. The data show 200,000 to 250,000 clones, over 75% seen once.

The sample was PBMCs or T cells enriched from blood (not recorded which). This receptor was taken from a woman in her 50s with acute COVID-19. The chain is built from TRBV28 and TRBJ1-4; TRBD1 aligns across 9 bases. In nucleotides, the CDR3 is TGTGCCAGCAGTTCTTACGGGACAGGGAGATCCTTAGAAAAACTGTTTTTT. Translation: CASSSYGTGRSLEKLFF.